The source of this T cell receptor beta chain is a study of cytomegalovirus exposure and HLA in healthy donors. The overall study: Later, an analysis reported that the 95 to 150 validation repertoires had used the same platform as the roughly 720 first-cohort repertoires.

TCRdb keeps only in-frame clones here, not all; method: immunoSEQ multiplex PCR. The sample holds 110,000 or so clones, about 84% seen once. This CDR3 spans 12 amino acids. Trimming shortened V by 6 bases and J by 2 bases, and 10 bases separated the two germline ends. Looked up from germline, CDR1 is SQVTM and CDR2 is ANQGSEA. With respect to this clone: Its cognate antigen is unknown.

Overall study findings and caveats: Reports described diagnosis of cytomegalovirus status by the classifier as highly specific and sensitive. The study put about 180 TCR beta chains on its list as cytomegalovirus-associated.

The genes are TRBV29-1 and TRBJ2-5; TRBD2 is a possible D gene (5 bases). The specimen sequenced was PBMCs. The clonotype was recovered from a man in his late teens or twenties in good health and CMV-seronegative. The DNA of the CDR3 is TGCAGCGTGCGTCGAGGGCAAGAGACCCAGTACTTC. Residues: CSVRRGQETQYF.